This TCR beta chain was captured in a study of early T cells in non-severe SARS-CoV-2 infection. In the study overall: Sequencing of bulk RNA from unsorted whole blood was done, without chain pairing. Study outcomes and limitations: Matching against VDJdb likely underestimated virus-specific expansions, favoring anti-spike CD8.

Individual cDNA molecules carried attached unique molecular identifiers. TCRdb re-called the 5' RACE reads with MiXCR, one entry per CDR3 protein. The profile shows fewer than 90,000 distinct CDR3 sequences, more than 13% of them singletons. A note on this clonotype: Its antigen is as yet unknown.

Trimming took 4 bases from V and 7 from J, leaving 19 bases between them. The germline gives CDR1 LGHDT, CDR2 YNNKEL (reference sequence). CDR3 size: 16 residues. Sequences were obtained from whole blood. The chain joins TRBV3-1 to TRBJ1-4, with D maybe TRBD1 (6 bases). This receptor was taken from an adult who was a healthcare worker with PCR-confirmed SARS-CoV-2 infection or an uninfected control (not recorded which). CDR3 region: CASSPSLGQSGEKLFF. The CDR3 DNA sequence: TGTGCCAGCAGCCCGTCCTTAGGACAGTCGGGTGAAAAACTGTTTTTT.